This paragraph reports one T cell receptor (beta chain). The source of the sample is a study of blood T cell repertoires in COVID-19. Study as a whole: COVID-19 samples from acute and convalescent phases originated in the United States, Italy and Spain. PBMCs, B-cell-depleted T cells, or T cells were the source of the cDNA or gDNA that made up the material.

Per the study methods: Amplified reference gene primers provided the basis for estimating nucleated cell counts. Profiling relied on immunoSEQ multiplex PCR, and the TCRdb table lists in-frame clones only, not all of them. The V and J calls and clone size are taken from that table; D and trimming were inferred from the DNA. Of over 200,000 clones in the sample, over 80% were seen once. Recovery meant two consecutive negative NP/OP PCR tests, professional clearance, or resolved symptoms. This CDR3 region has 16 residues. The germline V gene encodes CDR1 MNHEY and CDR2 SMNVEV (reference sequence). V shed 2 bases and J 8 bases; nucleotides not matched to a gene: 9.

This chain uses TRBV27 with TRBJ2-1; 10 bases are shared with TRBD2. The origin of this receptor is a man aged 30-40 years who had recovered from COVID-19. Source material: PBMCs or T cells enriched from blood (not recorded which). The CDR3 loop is CASSLTSGRARDEQFF. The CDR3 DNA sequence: TGTGCCAGCAGTTTAACAAGCGGGAGGGCCAGGGATGAGCAGTTCTTC.